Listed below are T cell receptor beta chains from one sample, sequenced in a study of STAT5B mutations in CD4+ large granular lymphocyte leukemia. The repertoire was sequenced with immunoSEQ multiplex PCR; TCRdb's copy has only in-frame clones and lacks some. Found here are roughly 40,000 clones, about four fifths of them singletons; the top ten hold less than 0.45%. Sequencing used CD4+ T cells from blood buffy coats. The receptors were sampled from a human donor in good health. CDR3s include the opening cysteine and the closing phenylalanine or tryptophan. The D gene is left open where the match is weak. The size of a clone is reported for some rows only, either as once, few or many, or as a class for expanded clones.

CDR3nt: TGTGCCAGCAGCAGCGGGACGGCCTCCTACAATGAGCAGTTCTTC
CDR3aa: CASSSGTASYNEQFF
v_gene: TRBV7-7
abundance: .
d_gene: TRBD2
j_gene: TRBJ2-1

CDR3nt: TGTGCCAGCTCACCAGAGGGGAATCAGCCCCAGCATTTT
CDR3aa: CASSPEGNQPQHF
v_gene: TRBV18
abundance: .
d_gene: .
j_gene: TRBJ1-5

CDR3nt: TGTGCCATCAGTGAGCACGGCAGCTCCTATGGCTACACCTTC
CDR3aa: CAISEHGSSYGYTF
v_gene: TRBV10-3
abundance: .
d_gene: .
j_gene: TRBJ1-2

CDR3nt: TGTGCCATCTGGGGGGAGGACTATGGCTACACCTTC
CDR3aa: CAIWGEDYGYTF
v_gene: TRBV10-3
abundance: .
d_gene: .
j_gene: TRBJ1-2

CDR3nt: TGTGCTAGTGGTTTGGTACTAACCAACACTTTAAACTACGAGCAGTACTTC
CDR3aa: CASGLVLTNTLNYEQYF
v_gene: TRBV12-5
abundance: .
d_gene: .
j_gene: TRBJ2-7

CDR3nt: TGCAGCGTCTTGGTTAGGGGGGACTCACCCCTCCACTTT
CDR3aa: CSVLVRGDSPLHF
v_gene: TRBV29-1
abundance: .
d_gene: .
j_gene: TRBJ1-6

CDR3nt: TGTGCCATCAGTGAGACTGCACTAGCGGGAGGGATGAATGAGCAGTTCTTC
CDR3aa: CAISETALAGGMNEQFF
v_gene: TRBV10-3
abundance: once
d_gene: TRBD2
j_gene: TRBJ2-1

CDR3nt: TGTGCCACAAGCAGGGGTAGGACTGAAGCTTTCTTT
CDR3aa: CATSRGRTEAFF
v_gene: TRBV6-5
abundance: .
d_gene: .
j_gene: TRBJ1-1

CDR3nt: TGTGCCAGCAGTTTAAGGCAGGAACCCTACGAGCAGTACTTC
CDR3aa: CASSLRQEPYEQYF
v_gene: TRBV28
abundance: .
d_gene: .
j_gene: TRBJ2-7

CDR3nt: TGTGCCAGCAGTCTAAGTGGGGGGGGCAGTCTGAACTATGGCTACACCTTC
CDR3aa: CASSLSGGGSLNYGYTF
v_gene: TRBV28
abundance: .
d_gene: .
j_gene: TRBJ1-2

CDR3nt: TGTGCCTGGAGTGTACCGGGAGGGATAGAGACCCAGTACTTC
CDR3aa: CAWSVPGGIETQYF
v_gene: TRBV30
abundance: .
d_gene: TRBD2
j_gene: TRBJ2-5

CDR3nt: TGTGCCAGCAGAAGGGGACAGGGGGTAGAGACCCAGTACTTC
CDR3aa: CASRRGQGVETQYF
v_gene: TRBV2
abundance: .
d_gene: TRBD1
j_gene: TRBJ2-5

CDR3nt: TGTGCCAGTAGTATAGTTGGCCGGCCGGATAATTCACCCCTCCACTTT
CDR3aa: CASSIVGRPDNSPLHF
v_gene: TRBV19
abundance: few
d_gene: .
j_gene: TRBJ1-6

CDR3nt: TGTGCCAGCAGCTTAGGGGGGACGACTGAAGCTTTCTTT
CDR3aa: CASSLGGTTEAFF
v_gene: TRBV11-2
abundance: .
d_gene: .
j_gene: TRBJ1-1

CDR3nt: TGTGCCAGCAGGGAATCCCCAGGGTCAACCGGGGAGCTGTTTTTT
CDR3aa: CASRESPGSTGELFF
v_gene: TRBV6-1
abundance: .
d_gene: .
j_gene: TRBJ2-2

CDR3nt: TGCGCCAGCAGCTTGGGGGGCTCCAGGGCGGAGAACACTGAAGCTTTCTTT
CDR3aa: CASSLGGSRAENTEAFF
v_gene: TRBV5-1
abundance: .
d_gene: .
j_gene: TRBJ1-1

CDR3nt: TGTGCCAGCAGCTTGACGTACTCTAGCAATCAGCCCCAGCATTTT
CDR3aa: CASSLTYSSNQPQHF
v_gene: TRBV7-2
abundance: .
d_gene: .
j_gene: TRBJ1-5

CDR3nt: TGTGCCAGCTCACCACAAGATGGACAGGAGATCTATGGCTACACCTTC
CDR3aa: CASSPQDGQEIYGYTF
v_gene: TRBV18
abundance: .
d_gene: TRBD1
j_gene: TRBJ1-2

CDR3nt: TGTGCCAGCAGGACAGGAGGGTCTCAGCCCCAGCATTTT
CDR3aa: CASRTGGSQPQHF
v_gene: TRBV28
abundance: few
d_gene: .
j_gene: TRBJ1-5

CDR3nt: TGTGCCACCAGCAGGGGGGGAGGGTTTGGAAATGAGCAGTTCTTC
CDR3aa: CATSRGGGFGNEQFF
v_gene: TRBV10-3
abundance: .
d_gene: .
j_gene: TRBJ2-1

CDR3nt: TGTGCCAGCAGGAGGCCGGGACAGGGGGACACTGAAGCTTTCTTT
CDR3aa: CASRRPGQGDTEAFF
v_gene: TRBV5-6
abundance: few
d_gene: TRBD1
j_gene: TRBJ1-1

CDR3nt: TGTGCCTGGGCCGAGACGTCCGGAGCTTTCTTT
CDR3aa: CAWAETSGAFF
v_gene: TRBV30
abundance: .
d_gene: .
j_gene: TRBJ1-1

CDR3nt: TGTGCCAGCAGCGGTCCGGGACTAGCGGGGAGGATCGCCAACGTCCTGACTTTC
CDR3aa: CASSGPGLAGRIANVLTF
v_gene: TRBV7-9
abundance: .
d_gene: TRBD2
j_gene: TRBJ2-6

CDR3nt: TGTGCCAGCAGCTTACGGGACTACGAGCAGTACTTC
CDR3aa: CASSLRDYEQYF
v_gene: TRBV11-3
abundance: .
d_gene: .
j_gene: TRBJ2-7

CDR3nt: TGTGCCAGTAGTATAGATCTAACTACGCAGTTCTTC
CDR3aa: CASSIDLTTQFF
v_gene: TRBV19
abundance: .
d_gene: .
j_gene: TRBJ2-1

CDR3nt: TGTGCCAGCACCCAGGCCTACGAGCAGTACTTC
CDR3aa: CASTQAYEQYF
v_gene: TRBV7-9
abundance: few
d_gene: .
j_gene: TRBJ2-7

CDR3nt: TGTGCCAGCAGCAAAGGGGGGGGGCAGTACAATCAGCCCCAGCATTTT
CDR3aa: CASSKGGGQYNQPQHF
v_gene: TRBV7-2
abundance: .
d_gene: .
j_gene: TRBJ1-5

CDR3nt: TGTGCCAGCAGTGAAGGATTGTTGGGGGGCTACGAGCAGTACTTC
CDR3aa: CASSEGLLGGYEQYF
v_gene: TRBV2
abundance: .
d_gene: .
j_gene: TRBJ2-7

CDR3nt: TGCGCCAGCAGCCAAGAAACTAGCGGGGCCCCTATACAAGAGACCCAGTACTTC
CDR3aa: CASSQETSGAPIQETQYF
v_gene: TRBV4-1
abundance: .
d_gene: TRBD2
j_gene: TRBJ2-5

CDR3nt: TGTGCCAGCAGTTACCCGGGACAGGGTAACCAGCCCCAGCATTTT
CDR3aa: CASSYPGQGNQPQHF
v_gene: TRBV6-6
abundance: .
d_gene: TRBD1
j_gene: TRBJ1-5

CDR3nt: TGTGCCAGCAGCTTAAACAGGAACACTGAAGCTTTCTTT
CDR3aa: CASSLNRNTEAFF
v_gene: TRBV7-8
abundance: .
d_gene: .
j_gene: TRBJ1-1

CDR3nt: TGTGCCAGCAGTGAAACCGGGACGGTGTTACTTTTC
CDR3aa: CASSETGTVLLF
v_gene: TRBV6-1
abundance: .
d_gene: .
j_gene: TRBJ2-7

CDR3nt: TGTGCCATCAGTGAGAACAGGATAGGAAACACCATATATTTT
CDR3aa: CAISENRIGNTIYF
v_gene: TRBV10-3
abundance: .
d_gene: .
j_gene: TRBJ1-3

CDR3nt: TGTGCCAGTCGGAATTCTCTCAGCCCGAACACTGAAGCTTTCTTT
CDR3aa: CASRNSLSPNTEAFF
v_gene: TRBV19
abundance: few
d_gene: .
j_gene: TRBJ1-1

CDR3nt: TGTGCAAGTCGCTTATCCCCCGGGGGCGACACCGGGGAGCTGTTTTTT
CDR3aa: CASRLSPGGDTGELFF
v_gene: TRBV12-2
abundance: .
d_gene: .
j_gene: TRBJ2-2

CDR3nt: TGCGCCAATACCGTCTACGAGCAGTACTTC
CDR3aa: CANTVYEQYF
v_gene: TRBV23-1
abundance: .
d_gene: .
j_gene: TRBJ2-7

CDR3nt: TGTGCCAGCAGCCTAGCGGGAGGAATCGGCGAGCAGTACTTC
CDR3aa: CASSLAGGIGEQYF
v_gene: TRBV7-9
abundance: .
d_gene: TRBD2
j_gene: TRBJ2-7

CDR3nt: TGTGCCAGCTCATATTACGGAGGTTCGAACACTGAAGCTTTCTTT
CDR3aa: CASSYYGGSNTEAFF
v_gene: TRBV18
abundance: .
d_gene: .
j_gene: TRBJ1-1

CDR3nt: TGTGCCAGCAGTTTAATTGGGGCAACTAATGAAAAACTGTTTTTT
CDR3aa: CASSLIGATNEKLFF
v_gene: TRBV28
abundance: once
d_gene: .
j_gene: TRBJ1-4

CDR3nt: TGTGCCAGCAATGGGGACCTTACGCAGTATTTT
CDR3aa: CASNGDLTQYF
v_gene: TRBV6-1
abundance: .
d_gene: .
j_gene: TRBJ2-3

CDR3nt: TGTGCCAGCAACCAAGCGGGAGGGCCCTCCGATGAGCAGTTCTTC
CDR3aa: CASNQAGGPSDEQFF
v_gene: TRBV9
abundance: once
d_gene: TRBD2
j_gene: TRBJ2-1

CDR3nt: TGCGCCAGCAGCTTGGTGGCAGGGGGCGATGAGCAGTACTTC
CDR3aa: CASSLVAGGDEQYF
v_gene: TRBV5-1
abundance: .
d_gene: TRBD1
j_gene: TRBJ2-7

CDR3nt: TGTGCCAGCAGGAGGGCAGGGGTAACCGGGGAGCTGTTTTTT
CDR3aa: CASRRAGVTGELFF
v_gene: TRBV25-1
abundance: .
d_gene: .
j_gene: TRBJ2-2